The 28 T cell receptor beta chains reported below all come from one sample, sequenced in a study of CD8 T cells in ankylosing spondylitis. These receptors are not linked to any known antigen. Study-level results: About 8 highly homologous variants made up a TCR beta motif, and this motif appeared characteristic of ankylosing spondylitis blood.

TCRdb re-derived calls from the 5' RACE reads in MiXCR, one entry per CDR3 protein. This table holds about 210,000 distinct CDR3 sequences, around 7.9% found once. Sequenced sample: blood, either unsorted or a sorted T cell fraction (not recorded which). The receptors were gathered from a male donor with ankylosing spondylitis.

This clonotype showed up many times. V and J are TRBV6-2 or TRBV6-3 and TRBJ1-2; D gene uncertain. CDR3 length: 15 residues. V was cut by 0 bases and J by 4 bases, with 12 bases left in between. Looked up from germline, CDR1 is MNHEY and CDR2 is SVGEGT. As DNA, the CDR3 is TGTGCCAGCAGTTACTCCGAAGCGTCCCCCTATGGCTACACCTTC. Its protein is CASSYSEASPYGYTF.

This chain joins TRBV4-1 and TRBJ1-1, with D unresolved. In germline, CDR1 is MGHRA, CDR2 YSYEKL. The CDR3 has 15 amino acids. Between the trimmed V and J ends, which lost 0 bases and 0 bases, there was a span of 8 bases. The chain's CDR3 is CASSQEEQLNTEAFF. Here the CDR3 DNA reads TGCGCCAGCAGCCAAGAGGAACAGTTGAACACTGAAGCTTTCTTT.

Many counts were recorded for this clonotype. The chain is built from TRBV7-6 and TRBJ2-2; D is ambiguous. Trimming left V 4 bases short and J 5 bases short, with 8 bases between. CDR1 SGHVS and CDR2 FNYEAQ come from the germline V gene. This CDR3 spans 13 amino acids. The DNA for the CDR3 is TGTGCCAGCAGCTCTACTATGACCGGGGAGCTGTTTTTT. Residues: CASSSTMTGELFF.

This clonotype was seen ten or more times. This chain uses TRBV10-2 with TRBJ2-1, with D tentatively TRBD2 (6 bases). Per the germline V gene, CDR1 is WSHSY and CDR2 is SAAADI. This CDR3 is 16 amino acids long. The V gene lost 0 bases and the J gene lost 0 bases, with 9 bases spanning the gap. The CDR3 loop reads CASSESEGASYNEQFF. CDR3 nucleotides: TGCGCCAGCAGTGAGTCGGAGGGAGCCTCCTACAATGAGCAGTTCTTC.

In its sample, this clonotype was seen many times. V is TRBV12-3 or TRBV12-4 and J is TRBJ2-7, with 9 positions matching TRBD2. The V and J ends lost 5 bases and 7 bases, in that order; junction bases with no gene match: 12. There are 15 residues in the CDR3. For the CDR3, the DNA is TGTGCCAGCAGTCCCTCCGGGACTAGCTCTGGGGAGCAGTACTTC. Protein: CASSPSGTSSGEQYF.

Concerning this clonotype itself: This clone may be a read error of a much larger clone one base away. The chain is built from TRBV12-3 or TRBV12-4 and TRBJ2-1; D unclear. The CDR3 has 12 amino acids. The CDR3 sequence: CTSSLWVNEQFF. Written as DNA, the CDR3 is TGTACCAGCAGTTTATGGGTAAATGAGCAGTTCTTC.

This clonotype has a count of ten or more. V and J are TRBV20-1 and TRBJ1-4, with 7 bases matching TRBD1. Trimming removed 0 bases from V and 5 bases from J; junction bases left unmatched: 9. The germline V gene has CDR1 DFQATT and CDR2 SNEGSKA (reference sequence). CDR3 size: 16 residues. The CDR3 loop reads CSARDALTGRNEKLFF. The CDR3, as DNA: TGCAGTGCTAGAGATGCCCTGACAGGGCGAAATGAAAAACTGTTTTTT.

Many counts were recorded for this clonotype. V gene TRBV19 combines with J gene TRBJ1-1; D may be TRBD1 (6 bases). Trimming cost V 5 bases and J 3 bases, with 19 bases left between them. Germline V gene lookup returns CDR1 LNHDA and CDR2 SQIVND (reference sequence). CDR3 length equals 16 residues. The CDR3 sequence is CASSPPTGGADTEAFF. The CDR3 nucleotides read TGTGCCAGTAGTCCCCCGACAGGTGGGGCGGACACTGAAGCTTTCTTT. The whole variable domain, remainder taken from reference TRBV19 and TRBJ1-1, is DGGITQSPKYLFRKEGQNVTLSCEQNLNHDAMYWYRQDPGQGLRLIYYSQIVNDFQKGDIAEGYSVSREKKESFPLTVTSAQKNPTAFYLCASSPPTGGADTEAFFGQGTRLTVV.

Ten or more counts support this clonotype. The chain carries TRBV5-1 and TRBJ2-1; D may be TRBD1 (6 bases). This CDR3 region has 15 residues. Germline V CDR1 and CDR2: SGHRS, YFSETQ. V gave up 4 bases and J gave up 8 bases, with 19 bases separating them. CDR3 in DNA: TGCGCCAGCAGCGGCCGGGACAAGCACTATGATGAGCAGTTCTTC. This encodes CASSGRDKHYDEQFF.

This clonotype appeared many times. The V and J genes are TRBV29-1 and TRBJ2-7, with D tentatively TRBD2 (5 bases). From germline, CDR1 is SQVTM and CDR2 ANQGSEA. CDR3 size: 12 residues. V lost 4 bases, J lost 2 bases, and 9 bases lay in between. DNA for the CDR3: TGCAGCGTTGCCGGGGTTGCCTACGAGCAGTACTTC. It translates to CSVAGVAYEQYF.

The sample holds many counts of this clonotype. V gene TRBV11-2 combines with J gene TRBJ2-1, with 9 bases lining up with TRBD2. Germline assignment: CDR1 SGHAT and CDR2 FQNNGV. This CDR3 region has 15 residues. J gave up 2 bases and V 5 bases, and 4 bases lay outside the gene matches. CDR3 amino acids: CASSGGGGPYNEQFF. In DNA, the CDR3 is TGTGCCAGCAGCGGCGGGGGGGGACCCTACAATGAGCAGTTCTTC.

The V gene is TRBV24-1, the J gene TRBJ2-5, with 9 positions matching TRBD1. The germline CDR1 and CDR2 sequences are KGHDR and SFDVKD. The CDR3 covers 14 residues. The V and J ends lost 4 bases and 5 bases, in that order; junction bases with no gene match: 4. CDR3 region: CATSDWTGAETQYF. The CDR3 DNA reads as TGTGCCACCAGTGACTGGACAGGGGCGGAGACCCAGTACTTC.

This clonotype was counted ten times or more. The chain joins TRBV20-1 to TRBJ1-2; 8 nucleotides line up with TRBD1. This CDR3 region has 14 residues. Germline trimming cut 1 base from V and 5 bases from J; bases unmatched to any gene: 6. The germline gives CDR1 DFQATT, CDR2 SNEGSKA (reference sequence). The CDR3 sequence: CSARADRELYGYTF. The CDR3 nucleotides are TGCAGTGCTAGAGCGGACAGGGAATTGTATGGCTACACCTTC.

In its sample, this clonotype was seen many times. The rearrangement uses TRBV28 and TRBJ1-2; the D gene is possibly TRBD1 (5 bases). The germline CDR1 and CDR2 sequences are MDHEN and SYDVKM. V was cut by 6 bases and J by 6 bases, with 14 bases left in between. This CDR3 has 13 residues. The CDR3 DNA reads as TGTGCCAGCAGGGGGCGACGGGTGGATGGCTACACCTTC. It translates to CASRGRRVDGYTF.

V usage is TRBV6-2 or TRBV6-3 and J usage is TRBJ1-1, with 7 nucleotides matching TRBD1. CDR3 length: 15 amino acids. V lost 5 bases to trimming and J lost 1 base; unmatched junction nucleotides: 7. Per the germline V gene, CDR1 is MNHEY and CDR2 is SVGEGT. The chain's CDR3 is CASSPLDRRNTEAFF. The CDR3 DNA is TGTGCCAGCAGTCCTCTGGACAGGAGGAACACTGAAGCTTTCTTT.

This clonotype appeared many times. The V and J genes are TRBV27 and TRBJ1-6, with a tentative D call TRBD1 (5 bases). This CDR3 is built from 14 residues. Deletions cut 6 bases from V and 10 bases from J, with 16 bases between. Germline assignment: CDR1 MNHEY and CDR2 SMNVEV (reference sequence). CDR3 in DNA: TGTGCCAGCAGCCCCAGGGTGGGCAGCTCACCCCTCCACTTT. Its translation: CASSPRVGSSPLHF.

This clonotype was observed once. The chain recombines TRBV12-3 or TRBV12-4 with TRBJ2-5, with TRBD1 matching over 7 bases. The length of the CDR3 is 19 residues. J was trimmed by 0 bases and V by 1 base; bases with no gene match: 14. The CDR3 nucleotides are TGTGCCAGCAGTTTAGTGAGACAGGGTAACCCGATAGACCAAGAGACCCAGTACTTC. Protein sequence: CASSLVRQGNPIDQETQYF.

This clonotype was found many times. This rearrangement joins TRBV10-3 to TRBJ2-7; weak D call: TRBD2 (5 bases). V lost 3 bases, J lost 4 bases, and 10 bases lay in between. The CDR3 spans 13 residues. Germline assignment: CDR1 ENHRY and CDR2 SYGVKD. CDR3 coding DNA: TGTGCCATCAGTGACCCTCCGGGGTACGAGCAGTACTTC. Protein sequence: CAISDPPGYEQYF.

This clonotype was seen ten or more times. This CDR3 is CSVEVAYEQYF. The CDR3 bases are TGCAGCGTTGAAGTGGCCTACGAGCAGTACTTC. J is TRBJ2-7 and V is TRBV29-1, with unresolved D. Per germline, CDR1 SQVTM and CDR2 ANQGSEA. V lost 1 base and J lost 2, with 3 bases in between. The CDR3 extends over 11 amino acids.

This clonotype showed up many times. This rearrangement joins TRBV20-1 to TRBJ2-7; 7 bases fit TRBD2. This CDR3 is 13 amino acids long. From germline, CDR1 is DFQATT and CDR2 SNEGSKA (reference sequence). J gave up 1 base and V 1 base, and 1 base lay outside the gene matches. CDR3 sequence: CSARVAGSYEQYF. In DNA form, the CDR3 reads TGCAGTGCTAGAGTAGCGGGTTCCTACGAGCAGTACTTC.

The chain employs TRBV7-9 and TRBJ2-1; 10 bases align to TRBD1. Germline assignment: CDR1 SEHNR and CDR2 FQNEAQ (reference sequence). This CDR3 region has 15 residues. V trimming: 3 bases; J trimming: 7 bases; junction bases outside the gene matches: 6. CDR3 sequence: CASSFRDRGGNEQFF. CDR3 nucleotides: TGTGCCAGCAGCTTTAGGGACAGGGGTGGAAATGAGCAGTTCTTC.

This clonotype has a count of ten or more. This rearrangement joins TRBV27 to TRBJ2-5; TRBD1 matches at 8 bases. CDR1 is MNHEY and CDR2 is SMNVEV in the germline V gene (reference sequence). This CDR3 spans 15 amino acids. Unmatched junction bases numbered 6, after V lost 5 bases and J lost 1 base. The CDR3 reads CASSPSDRGQETQYF. DNA of the CDR3: TGTGCCAGCAGTCCCTCCGACAGGGGCCAAGAGACCCAGTACTTC.

In its sample, this clonotype was seen many times. J is TRBJ2-7 and V is TRBV29-1, with D perhaps TRBD1 (6 bases). This CDR3 is built from 11 residues. V lost 4 bases to trimming and J lost 4 bases, with 8 bases between them. From germline, CDR1 is SQVTM and CDR2 ANQGSEA. The CDR3 DNA follows: TGCAGCGTTGGGACAGCGTACGAGCAGTACTTC. Encoded protein: CSVGTAYEQYF.

This clonotype showed up many times. V usage is TRBV9 and J usage is TRBJ2-5; no reliable D call. Germline lookup yields CDR1 SGDLS and CDR2 YYNGEE. The CDR3 contains 15 residues. Between the trimmed V and J ends, which lost 1 base and 2 bases, there was a span of 12 bases. This CDR3 reads CASSVNPIRQETQYF. The CDR3 bases are TGTGCCAGCAGCGTAAACCCCATACGGCAAGAGACCCAGTACTTC.

This clonotype came up many times. The rearrangement uses TRBV10-3 and TRBJ2-7; D is possibly TRBD1 (5 bases). This CDR3 spans 11 amino acids. The germline V gene has CDR1 ENHRY and CDR2 SYGVKD. With 9 bases removed from V and 3 bases from J, the gap between germline ends came to 9 bases. CDR3 region: CAMGPGYEQYF. Written as DNA, the CDR3 is TGTGCCATGGGGCCTGGCTACGAGCAGTACTTC.

This clonotype was recorded many times. J is TRBJ2-7 and V is TRBV29-1; no clear D. The CDR3 contains 11 residues. In germline, CDR1 is SQVTM, CDR2 ANQGSEA. V gave up 6 bases and J gave up 4 bases, with 10 bases separating them. In DNA, the CDR3 is TGCAGCGTCCAAGACCCTTACGAGCAGTACTTC. Its protein is CSVQDPYEQYF.

V and J are TRBV12-3 or TRBV12-4 and TRBJ1-2; D ambiguous. The CDR3 is made up of 14 amino acids. V gave up 4 bases and J gave up 4 bases, with 13 bases separating them. CDR3 region: CASSSPGRLYGYTF. CDR3 DNA sequence: TGTGCCAGCAGTTCGCCCGGACGGCTCTATGGCTACACCTTC.

This clonotype was detected ten times or more. The V and J genes are TRBV4-1 and TRBJ1-1, with D possibly being TRBD1 (5 bases). Germline CDR1 reads MGHRA; CDR2 reads YSYEKL. Trimming took 3 bases from V and 0 from J, leaving 14 bases between them. This CDR3 has 16 residues. CDR3 DNA: TGCGCCAGCAGCCAGGACGCCGGGACGGTGAACACTGAAGCTTTCTTT. Its protein product is CASSQDAGTVNTEAFF.